Listed below are T cell receptor beta chains from one sample, sequenced in a study of blood T cells in healthy people across ages. One entry per CDR3 protein, called by TCRdb with MiXCR from the 5' RACE reads. Of some 290,000 distinct CDR3 sequences listed, 25% to 30% were seen once; the top ten hold approximately 29%. Sequencing was carried out using blood. These receptors were taken from a woman aged 70-85 years in good health. Each CDR3 is given with its conserved first and last residue. The order of the fields is V gene, D gene, J gene, clone size, CDR3 DNA, CDR3 protein. The D gene is left open where the match is weak. Where a row states a size, it is once, few, many or the class of an expanded clone; other rows omit it.

v_gene: TRBV29-1; d_gene: -; j_gene: TRBJ2-1; abundance: -; CDR3nt: TGCAGCGTTGAAAGTAGTGGGGTCGGACAGTTCTTC; CDR3aa: CSVESSGVGQFF
v_gene: TRBV29-1; d_gene: TRBD2; j_gene: TRBJ2-3; abundance: -; CDR3nt: TGCAGCGGGAAAGGGGGGCTAGCGGGAGTCCCAGGTACGCAGTATTTT; CDR3aa: CSGKGGLAGVPGTQYF
v_gene: TRBV3-1; d_gene: TRBD2; j_gene: TRBJ2-3; abundance: -; CDR3nt: TGTGCCAGCAGCCGTCTAGCGGGATCGGATACGCAGTATTTT; CDR3aa: CASSRLAGSDTQYF
v_gene: TRBV6-5; d_gene: -; j_gene: TRBJ2-5; abundance: -; CDR3nt: TGTACCAGCGGGTGGGCGGGCACAGAGACCCAGTACTTC; CDR3aa: CTSGWAGTETQYF
v_gene: TRBV4-1; d_gene: -; j_gene: TRBJ1-4; abundance: -; CDR3nt: TGCGCCAGCAGCCAAGATTGGGGGACTAATGTAAAACTGTTTTTT; CDR3aa: CASSQDWGTNVKLFF
v_gene: TRBV15; d_gene: -; j_gene: TRBJ1-5; abundance: -; CDR3nt: TGTGCCACCAGCGAAGAAGACAGGTCTGATCAGCCCCAGCATTTT; CDR3aa: CATSEEDRSDQPQHF
v_gene: TRBV18; d_gene: -; j_gene: TRBJ2-5; abundance: few; CDR3nt: TGTGCCAGCTCAGGCTCTAGTCACATCGAGACCCAGTACTTC; CDR3aa: CASSGSSHIETQYF
v_gene: TRBV7-8; d_gene: TRBD1; j_gene: TRBJ2-2; abundance: few; CDR3nt: TGTGCCAGCAGCTTAGAGGGACAGGCAACCGGGGAGCTGTTTTTT; CDR3aa: CASSLEGQATGELFF
v_gene: TRBV7-8; d_gene: TRBD2; j_gene: TRBJ2-1; abundance: -; CDR3nt: TGTGCCAGCAGCGCTCAGCCGGGACTAGCGGGGCAGGAGCAGTTCTTC; CDR3aa: CASSAQPGLAGQEQFF
v_gene: TRBV19; d_gene: TRBD1; j_gene: TRBJ2-5; abundance: few; CDR3nt: TGTGCCAGTAGTATCCAGAAGACAGGGGGAAAAGAGACCCAGTACTTC; CDR3aa: CASSIQKTGGKETQYF
v_gene: TRBV9; d_gene: -; j_gene: TRBJ2-3; abundance: many; CDR3nt: TGTGCCAGCAGCGTAGCTCAAAGGACAGATACGCAGTATTTT; CDR3aa: CASSVAQRTDTQYF
v_gene: TRBV20-1; d_gene: -; j_gene: TRBJ2-5; abundance: -; CDR3nt: TGCAGTGCTAGAGATTTGACCATTCAAGAGACCCAGTACTTC; CDR3aa: CSARDLTIQETQYF
v_gene: TRBV20-1; d_gene: TRBD1; j_gene: TRBJ1-2; abundance: -; CDR3nt: TGCAGTGCTATTCGACAGGGGGGCTTTGGCTACACCTTC; CDR3aa: CSAIRQGGFGYTF
v_gene: TRBV24-1; d_gene: -; j_gene: TRBJ1-2; abundance: -; CDR3nt: TGTGCCACCAGTGCCCTTGGTGACTATGGCTACACCTTC; CDR3aa: CATSALGDYGYTF
v_gene: TRBV3-1; d_gene: -; j_gene: TRBJ2-1; abundance: many; CDR3nt: TGTGCCAGCAGCCAAGGCTTTCACGAGACTTTC; CDR3aa: CASSQGFHETF
v_gene: TRBV7-9; d_gene: TRBD2; j_gene: TRBJ2-3; abundance: few; CDR3nt: TGTGCCAGCTACGAGGCTAGCGGGTCTAGCACAGATACGCAGTATTTT; CDR3aa: CASYEASGSSTDTQYF
v_gene: TRBV7-8; d_gene: -; j_gene: TRBJ2-1; abundance: -; CDR3nt: TGTGCCAGCAGCCCGGGACGGGACTTGGAGCAGTTCTTC; CDR3aa: CASSPGRDLEQFF
v_gene: TRBV7-8; d_gene: TRBD2; j_gene: TRBJ2-7; abundance: few; CDR3nt: TGTGCCAGCAGCTTAGAGGGACTAGCGGGGGCACGGGAGCAGTACTTC; CDR3aa: CASSLEGLAGAREQYF
v_gene: TRBV12-3/TRBV12-4; d_gene: -; j_gene: TRBJ2-5; abundance: few; CDR3nt: TGTGCCAGCAGTTTATATGGAAGGGAGACCCAGTACTTC; CDR3aa: CASSLYGRETQYF
v_gene: TRBV5-1; d_gene: -; j_gene: TRBJ1-1; abundance: -; CDR3nt: TGCGCCAGCAGCTTAGATTTAGGGCGGGAAGTTTTCTTT; CDR3aa: CASSLDLGREVFF
v_gene: TRBV4-1; d_gene: TRBD1; j_gene: TRBJ1-4; abundance: many; CDR3nt: TGCGCCAGCAGCCAAACCGGGACAGGGAATGAAAAACTGTTTTTT; CDR3aa: CASSQTGTGNEKLFF
v_gene: TRBV6-5; d_gene: TRBD2; j_gene: TRBJ2-3; abundance: -; CDR3nt: TGTGCCAGCAGCCGGACTAGCTCAGTCGCAGATACGCAGTATTTT; CDR3aa: CASSRTSSVADTQYF
v_gene: TRBV7-2; d_gene: -; j_gene: TRBJ2-3; abundance: few; CDR3nt: TGTGCCAGCAGCGGGAGCACAGATACGCAGTATTTT; CDR3aa: CASSGSTDTQYF